Below, 22 T cell receptor beta chains from the same sample are listed, as sequenced in a study of cytomegalovirus exposure and HLA in healthy donors. The PCR contained 60 Vbeta and 13 Jbeta primers. The data were produced by immunoSEQ multiplex PCR, yet TCRdb's version contains in-frame clones alone and is incomplete. This table has about 190,000 clones, about four fifths appearing once. Sequenced input: PBMCs. The receptors originated from a woman aged 30 to 39 in good health and CMV-seropositive.

This clone showed up just a few times. This chain links TRBV10-3 with TRBJ1-4; D possibly corresponds to TRBD1 (5 bases). There are 14 residues in the CDR3. V was cut by 2 bases and J by 5 bases, with 9 bases left in between. CDR1 ENHRY and CDR2 SYGVKD come from the germline V gene. The CDR3 spells CAISEREGNEKLFF. In DNA form, the CDR3 reads TGTGCCATCAGTGAGAGGGAGGGGAATGAAAAACTGTTTTTT.

The CDR3 DNA sequence: TGCAGCGTTGAGCATGGGGGGGAAAAACTGTTTTTT. The encoded protein is CSVEHGGEKLFF. The chain joins TRBV29-1 to TRBJ1-4; D may be TRBD1 (5 bases). The germline gives CDR1 SQVTM, CDR2 ANQGSEA. V shed 3 bases and J shed 8 bases, with 10 bases lying between them. This CDR3 has 12 amino acids.

This chain joins TRBV21-1 and TRBJ2-7; TRBD2, as called in the table, went unchecked against the DNA. TRBV21-1 is recorded as a pseudogene. The CDR3 extends over 13 amino acids. DNA of the CDR3: TGTGCCAGCAGCAATCTCCGGGAATACGAGCAGTACTTC. The encoded protein is CASSNLREYEQYF.

The chain carries TRBV27 and TRBJ2-5; 9 nucleotides line up with TRBD2. The J call may be mistaken, given a closer DNA end match to TRBJ2-7. The CDR3 contains 18 residues. CDR1 MNHEY and CDR2 SMNVEV come from the germline V gene (reference sequence). CDR3 sequence (DNA): TGTGCCAGCAGTTTATCGATCGGTAGCGGGAGCCATCGCTACGAGCAGTACTTC. Amino acid sequence: CASSLSIGSGSHRYEQYF.

This chain connects TRBV9 to TRBJ2-7; weak D call: TRBD2 (5 bases). Deletions cut 0 bases from V and 4 bases from J, with 11 bases between. Germline CDR1 and CDR2: SGDLS and YYNGEE. CDR3 length: 14 amino acids. This CDR3 is CASSVARTGYEQYF. DNA for the CDR3: TGTGCCAGCAGCGTAGCCAGGACGGGGTACGAGCAGTACTTC.

This clone has only a few counts. This chain joins TRBV9 and TRBJ2-1, with 7 bases fitting TRBD2. Germline V gene data show CDR1 as SGDLS and CDR2 as YYNGEE. The CDR3 is 16 amino acids. V gave up 0 bases and J gave up 4 bases; unmatched junction bases: 7. The CDR3 sequence is CASSVGPGGIYNEQFF. In DNA, the CDR3 is TGTGCCAGCAGCGTAGGGCCGGGGGGTATTTACAATGAGCAGTTCTTC.

The rearrangement uses TRBV4-1 and TRBJ2-3, with TRBD2 matching 10 bases. The length of the CDR3 is 16 residues. J was trimmed by 2 bases and V by 1 base; bases with no gene match: 3. Germline CDR1 reads MGHRA; CDR2 reads YSYEKL. Here the CDR3 reads CASSQVLAGVTDTQYF. Written as DNA, the CDR3 is TGCGCCAGCAGCCAAGTTCTAGCGGGGGTCACAGATACGCAGTATTTT.

This sequence joins TRBV19 and TRBJ1-5; 7 bases map to TRBD1. In germline, CDR1 is LNHDA, CDR2 SQIVND (reference sequence). V was pared by 4 bases and J by 1 base, with 7 bases of the junction left unmatched. The CDR3 sequence is 16 residues long. CDR3 in amino acids: CASSRLPGQSNQPQHF. DNA of the CDR3: TGTGCCAGTAGTAGGCTCCCGGGACAGAGCAATCAGCCCCAGCATTTT.

The chain uses TRBV7-8 and TRBJ2-2; TRBD2 aligns across 11 bases. This CDR3 region has 15 residues. Germline V gene lookup returns CDR1 SGHVS and CDR2 FQNEAQ. V lost 2 bases and J lost 6; bases outside the gene matches: 2. CDR3 in DNA: TGTGCCAGCAGCTTAACTAGCGGGGGCCCCGGGGAGCTGTTTTTT. Translation gives CASSLTSGGPGELFF.

The CDR3 sequence: CAISELTGTEAFF. The DNA for the CDR3 is TGTGCCATCAGTGAGCTAACGGGTACTGAAGCTTTCTTT. The rearrangement joins TRBV10-3 to TRBJ1-1, with D hard to call. V gave up 2 bases and J gave up 5 bases, with 9 bases separating them. The CDR3 runs 13 residues. Germline lookup yields CDR1 ENHRY and CDR2 SYGVKD.

This clone was detected a few times. J is TRBJ1-1 and V is TRBV4-2, with TRBD1 identical over 7 bases. J gave up 3 bases and V 4 bases, and 8 bases lay outside the gene matches. The CDR3 covers 15 residues. The germline V gene encodes CDR1 LGHNA and CDR2 YNFKEQ. The CDR3 spells CASSRNRGGYTEAFF. For the CDR3, the DNA is TGTGCCAGCAGCCGAAACAGGGGAGGATACACTGAAGCTTTCTTT.

This chain joins TRBV5-1 and TRBJ2-3; tentatively, D is TRBD2 (5 bases). CDR1 is SGHRS and CDR2 is YFSETQ in the germline V gene. The V and J ends lost 0 bases and 1 base respectively, with 9 bases between them. The CDR3 consists of 15 residues. CDR3 region: CASSLGGDRTDTQYF. The CDR3 DNA is TGCGCCAGCAGCTTGGGGGGAGACCGCACAGATACGCAGTATTTT.

This clone was observed a handful of times. The CDR3 loop reads CASSLIGGDNEQFF. The CDR3 nucleotides read TGTGCCAGCAGTTTGATCGGGGGGGACAATGAGCAGTTCTTC. V and J are TRBV28 and TRBJ2-1; 8 bases map to TRBD2. The CDR3 spans 14 residues. CDR1 and CDR2 from the germline V gene are MDHEN and SYDVKM. V shed 3 bases and J 5 bases; nucleotides not matched to a gene: 3. Looking up the rest from reference TRBV28 and TRBJ2-1 gives the full variable domain: DVKVTQSSRYLVKRTGEKVFLECVQDMDHENMFWYRQDPGLGLRLIYFSYDVKMKEKGDIPEGYSVSREKKERFSLILESASTNQTSMYLCASSLIGGDNEQFFGPGTRLTVL.

The chain combines TRBV9 with TRBJ2-5; 12 bases are shared with TRBD2. Unmatched junction bases numbered 1, after V lost 0 bases and J lost 1 base. Germline values: CDR1 SGDLS, CDR2 YYNGEE. The CDR3 extends over 16 amino acids. CDR3 nucleotide sequence: TGTGCCAGCAGCGTAGGACTAGCGGGGGCCCAAGAGACCCAGTACTTC. It encodes CASSVGLAGAQETQYF.

This chain links TRBV5-1 with TRBJ2-7; tentative D call: TRBD2 (5 bases). The germline gives CDR1 SGHRS, CDR2 YFSETQ. This CDR3 contains 13 residues. V gave up 5 bases and J gave up 3 bases, with 12 bases separating them. CDR3 loop: CASREAANYEQYF. The CDR3 DNA is TGCGCCAGCAGGGAGGCCGCTAACTACGAGCAGTACTTC.

This clone was observed a single time. The CDR3 reads CASSFAGSNQPQHF. The CDR3 DNA reads TGTGCCAGCAGTTTCGCAGGGAGCAATCAGCCCCAGCATTTT. V is TRBV28 and J is TRBJ1-5; D is possibly TRBD1 (5 bases). From germline, CDR1 is MDHEN and CDR2 SYDVKM. The length of the CDR3 is 14 residues. Trimming removed 3 bases at V and 1 base at J, with 7 bases between.

This chain links TRBV6-6 with TRBJ1-4; no clear D gene. The CDR3 has 13 amino acids. With 2 bases removed from V and 8 bases from J, the gap between germline ends came to 9 bases. CDR1 is MNHNY, CDR2 SVGAGI, per germline (reference sequence). The CDR3 nucleotides read TGTGCCAGCAGTTACATCCGTCGGGAAAAACTGTTTTTT. This gives the protein CASSYIRREKLFF.

The chain carries TRBV15 and TRBJ2-1; possible D gene TRBD2, 6 bases. Germline CDR1 reads LNHNV; CDR2 reads YYDKDF (reference sequence). The CDR3 loop spans 14 amino acids. Between the trimmed V and J ends, which lost 7 bases and 1 base, there was a span of 11 bases. In nucleotides, the CDR3 is TGTGCCACCACCCGGGGGAGGTCCTACAATGAGCAGTTCTTC. Protein: CATTRGRSYNEQFF.

The chain combines TRBV14 with TRBJ2-7; D might be TRBD1 (6 bases). CDR1 and CDR2 (germline): SGHDN, FVKESK. Trimming took off 1 base at V and 2 bases at J, with 12 bases between the two ends. The CDR3 runs to 15 residues. The CDR3 is CASSQVGAGAYEQYF. As DNA, the CDR3 is TGTGCCAGCAGCCAAGTTGGAGCAGGGGCCTACGAGCAGTACTTC.

This clone was seen just once. The chain employs TRBV2 and TRBJ2-1; D not certain. V gave up 7 bases and J gave up 1 base, with 8 bases separating them. The CDR3 sequence is 13 residues long. Germline V gives CDR1 SNHLY, CDR2 FYNNEI. The CDR3 DNA follows: TGTGCCAGCAAAGAGACATCCTACAATGAGCAGTTCTTC. It codes for CASKETSYNEQFF.

The V and J genes are TRBV4-2 and TRBJ1-5; no definite D call. CDR1 is LGHNA, CDR2 YNFKEQ, per germline. Trimming cost V 0 bases and J 6 bases, with 21 bases left between them. The CDR3 has 18 amino acids. In DNA, the CDR3 is TGTGCCAGCAGCCAAGATCAAGGGCGGGTTCTTTTAGGTCAGCCCCAGCATTTT. As protein: CASSQDQGRVLLGQPQHF.

V usage is TRBV11-2 and J usage is TRBJ2-1; D not certain. Germline V gives CDR1 SGHAT, CDR2 FQNNGV. The CDR3 is 16 amino acids. Deletions cut 0 bases from V and 0 bases from J, with 9 bases between. In nucleotides, the CDR3 is TGTGCCAGCAGCTTAGATGGTGGCAGCTCCTACAATGAGCAGTTCTTC. It specifies CASSLDGGSSYNEQFF. The full variable domain, with the rest looked up from reference TRBV11-2 and TRBJ2-1, is EAGVAQSPRYKIIEKRQSVAFWCNPISGHATLYWYQQILGQGPKLLIQFQNNGVVDDSQLPKDRFSAERLKGVDSTLKIQPAKLEDSAVYLCASSLDGGSSYNEQFFGPGTRLTVL.